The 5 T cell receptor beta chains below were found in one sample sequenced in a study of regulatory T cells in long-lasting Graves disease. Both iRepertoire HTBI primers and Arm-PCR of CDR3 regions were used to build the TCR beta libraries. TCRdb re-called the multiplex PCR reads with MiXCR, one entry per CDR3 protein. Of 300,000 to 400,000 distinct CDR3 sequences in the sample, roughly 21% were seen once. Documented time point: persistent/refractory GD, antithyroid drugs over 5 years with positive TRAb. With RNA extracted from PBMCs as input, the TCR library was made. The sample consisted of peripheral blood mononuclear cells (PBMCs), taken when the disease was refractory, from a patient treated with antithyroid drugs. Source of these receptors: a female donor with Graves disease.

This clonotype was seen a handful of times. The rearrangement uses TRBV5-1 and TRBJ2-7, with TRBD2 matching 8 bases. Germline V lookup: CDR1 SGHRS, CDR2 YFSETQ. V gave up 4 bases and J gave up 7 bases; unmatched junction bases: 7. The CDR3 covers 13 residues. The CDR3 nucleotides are TGCGCCAGCAGCCCGGGGGGGGTGGGGGAGCAGTACTTC. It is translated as CASSPGGVGEQYF.

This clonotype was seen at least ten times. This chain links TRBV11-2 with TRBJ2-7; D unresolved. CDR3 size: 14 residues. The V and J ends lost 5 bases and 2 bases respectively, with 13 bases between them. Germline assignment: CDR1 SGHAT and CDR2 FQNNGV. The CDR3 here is CASSAHSVAYEQYF. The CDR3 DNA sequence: TGTGCCAGCAGCGCCCACAGTGTAGCCTACGAGCAGTACTTC.

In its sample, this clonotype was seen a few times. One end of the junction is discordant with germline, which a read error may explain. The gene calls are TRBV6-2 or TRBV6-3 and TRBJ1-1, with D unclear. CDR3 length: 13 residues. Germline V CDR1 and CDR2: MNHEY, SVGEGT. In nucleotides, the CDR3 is TGTGCCAGCGGTTACTATCCGAACACTGAAGCTTTCTTT. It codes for CASGYYPNTEAFF.

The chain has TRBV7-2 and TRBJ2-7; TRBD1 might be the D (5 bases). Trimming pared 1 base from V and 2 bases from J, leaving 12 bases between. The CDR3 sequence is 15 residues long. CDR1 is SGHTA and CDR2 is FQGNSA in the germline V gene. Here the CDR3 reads CASSLEPTVTYEQYF. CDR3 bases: TGTGCCAGCAGCTTAGAACCGACAGTTACCTACGAGCAGTACTTC.

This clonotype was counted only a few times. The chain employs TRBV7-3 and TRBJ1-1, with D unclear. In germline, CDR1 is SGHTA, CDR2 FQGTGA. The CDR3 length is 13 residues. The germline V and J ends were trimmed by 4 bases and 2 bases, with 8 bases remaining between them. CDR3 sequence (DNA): TGTGCCAGCAGCTCGGTCTTTAACACTGAAGCTTTCTTT. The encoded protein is CASSSVFNTEAFF.